This TCR beta chain was sequenced in a study of blood T cell repertoires in COVID-19. The wider study: Both acute and convalescent COVID-19 samples were obtained from the United States, Italy and Spain. PBMCs, B-cell-depleted T cells, or T cells were the source of the cDNA or gDNA that made up the material.

Trimming removed 10 bases from V and 1 base from J, with 16 bases in between. Germline V gene data show CDR1 as KGHSH and CDR2 as LQKENI. The CDR3 runs to 14 residues. This table comes from immunoSEQ multiplex PCR, and its TCRdb copy is limited to in-frame clones, with some not included. Counted here are some 64,000 clones, 70% to 80% occurring once; the ten biggest clones make up about 18%. The source of this sequence is a man in his sixties with acute or convalescent COVID-19. The sequencing sample was made of peripheral blood. V is TRBV18 and J is TRBJ1-1; D is uncertain. Here the CDR3 reads CATQITRGNTEAFF. DNA for the CDR3: TGTGCCACCCAAATTACCCGCGGGAACACTGAAGCTTTCTTT. The whole variable domain, remainder taken from reference TRBV18 and TRBJ1-1, is NAGVMQNPRHLVRRRGQEARLRCSPMKGHSHVYWYRQLPEEGLKFMVYLQKENIIDESGMPKERFSAEFPKEGPSILRIQQVVRGDSAAYFCATQITRGNTEAFFGQGTRLTVV.